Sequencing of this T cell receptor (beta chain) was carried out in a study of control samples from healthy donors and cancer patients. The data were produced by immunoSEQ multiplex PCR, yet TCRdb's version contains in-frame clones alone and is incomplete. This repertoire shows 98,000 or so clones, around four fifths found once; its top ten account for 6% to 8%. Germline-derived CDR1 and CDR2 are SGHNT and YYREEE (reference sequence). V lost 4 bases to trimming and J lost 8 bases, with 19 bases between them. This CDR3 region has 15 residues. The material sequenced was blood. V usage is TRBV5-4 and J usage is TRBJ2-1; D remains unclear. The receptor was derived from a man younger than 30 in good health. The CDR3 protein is CASSRKFARADEQFF. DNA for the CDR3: TGTGCCAGCAGCCGGAAGTTTGCCCGTGCCGATGAGCAGTTCTTC.